Below are 9 T cell receptor beta chains sequenced from a single sample in a study of OX40 agonist ivuxolimab in advanced cancers. Sequencing used immunoSEQ multiplex PCR; TCRdb keeps in-frame clones, though not all of them. The table has 57,000 or so clones, roughly 90% seen once. This sample comprised CD4+ or CD8+ T cells sorted from blood, obtained in a trial of the OX40 agonist ivuxolimab. These receptors were collected from an adult with an advanced solid tumor such as melanoma, head and neck, liver or kidney cancer.

CDR3 nucleotides: TGTGCCAGCAGTGTCTCCGGGACACTTGACTACGAGCAGTACTTC. Translation gives CASSVSGTLDYEQYF. This sequence joins TRBV5-5 and TRBJ2-7, with D perhaps matching TRBD1 (6 bases). The CDR3 is 15 residues long. Trimming took off 5 bases at V and 3 bases at J, with 18 bases between the two ends. The germline V gene encodes CDR1 SGHKS and CDR2 YYEKEE (reference sequence).

The chain recombines TRBV7-3 with TRBJ2-1; D ambiguous. This CDR3 comprises 14 residues. Trimming removed 1 base from V and 4 bases from J, with 8 bases in between. The V gene's germline CDR1 is SGHTA and CDR2 FQGTGA. In nucleotides, the CDR3 is TGTGCCAGCAGCTTAATGGCTAGTTACAATGAGCAGTTCTTC. It codes for CASSLMASYNEQFF. The full variable domain, its missing parts supplied by reference TRBV7-3 and TRBJ2-1, is GAGVSQTPSNKVTEKGKYVELRCDPISGHTALYWYRQSLGQGPEFLIYFQGTGAADDSGLPNDRFFAVRPEGSVSTLKIQRTERGDSAVYLCASSLMASYNEQFFGPGTRLTVL.

V usage is TRBV27 and J usage is TRBJ2-7, with D tentatively TRBD1 (8 bases). This CDR3 is 14 amino acids long. In germline, CDR1 is MNHEY, CDR2 SMNVEV (reference sequence). V shed 2 bases and J shed 4 bases, with 12 bases lying between them. CDR3 loop: CASSLTGGVYEQYF. CDR3 nucleotides: TGTGCCAGCAGTTTAACAGGGGGGGTGTACGAGCAGTACTTC.

The rearrangement links TRBV2 to TRBJ2-7, with 11 bases lining up with TRBD2. Unmatched junction bases numbered 6, after V lost 2 bases and J lost 6 bases. The CDR3 covers 15 residues. CDR1 and CDR2 (germline): SNHLY, FYNNEI. The CDR3 DNA follows: TGTGCCAGCAGTGAATTAGCGGGAGGGCCGCGCGAGCAGTACTTC. Its translation is CASSELAGGPREQYF.

This chain joins TRBV11-2 and TRBJ1-4; D is undetermined. Trimming took off 1 base at V and 0 bases at J, with 3 bases between the two ends. The germline V gene has CDR1 SGHAT and CDR2 FQNNGV. The CDR3 is made up of 14 amino acids. The CDR3 region has the DNA TGTGCCAGCAGCTTAGTTGCAACTAATGAAAAACTGTTTTTT. As protein: CASSLVATNEKLFF. The full variable domain, in which reference TRBV11-2 and TRBJ1-4 provide the parts outside the CDR3, is EAGVAQSPRYKIIEKRQSVAFWCNPISGHATLYWYQQILGQGPKLLIQFQNNGVVDDSQLPKDRFSAERLKGVDSTLKIQPAKLEDSAVYLCASSLVATNEKLFFGSGTQLSVL.

The chain combines TRBV11-3 with TRBJ2-1; 9 bases fit TRBD2. V gave up 5 bases and J gave up 2 bases; unmatched junction bases: 7. CDR1 is SGHNT, CDR2 YENEEA, per germline. The CDR3 runs 16 residues. The CDR3 DNA is TGTGCCAGCAGCCCAGAGGGGACTAGCCCCTACAATGAGCAGTTCTTC. This encodes CASSPEGTSPYNEQFF.

The V gene is TRBV4-2, the J gene TRBJ2-3; no clear D gene. The CDR3 runs 17 residues. The germline V gene has CDR1 LGHNA and CDR2 YNFKEQ. Trimming cost V 0 bases and J 1 base, with 14 bases left between them. The CDR3 loop is CASSQDRLGWGTDTQYF. CDR3 DNA sequence: TGTGCCAGCAGCCAAGATCGGCTTGGCTGGGGCACAGATACGCAGTATTTT.

The V call is TRBV5-1, the J call TRBJ2-3, with D tentatively TRBD1 (5 bases). Trimming removed 1 base at V and 0 bases at J, with 15 bases between. Germline V lookup: CDR1 SGHRS, CDR2 YFSETQ. CDR3 size: 17 residues. CDR3 sequence reads: CASSLYGAPSSTDTQYF. The CDR3 bases are TGCGCCAGCAGCTTGTATGGGGCGCCTTCGAGCACAGATACGCAGTATTTT.

The chain recombines TRBV10-3 with TRBJ1-1; 9 positions match TRBD1. The CDR3 has 15 amino acids. From germline, CDR1 is ENHRY and CDR2 SYGVKD. The V gene end was trimmed by 4 bases and the J gene end by 3 bases; junction bases not matched to a gene: 6. CDR3 loop: CAISVEDRGDTEAFF. The DNA of the CDR3 is TGTGCCATCAGTGTTGAAGACAGGGGGGACACTGAAGCTTTCTTT.